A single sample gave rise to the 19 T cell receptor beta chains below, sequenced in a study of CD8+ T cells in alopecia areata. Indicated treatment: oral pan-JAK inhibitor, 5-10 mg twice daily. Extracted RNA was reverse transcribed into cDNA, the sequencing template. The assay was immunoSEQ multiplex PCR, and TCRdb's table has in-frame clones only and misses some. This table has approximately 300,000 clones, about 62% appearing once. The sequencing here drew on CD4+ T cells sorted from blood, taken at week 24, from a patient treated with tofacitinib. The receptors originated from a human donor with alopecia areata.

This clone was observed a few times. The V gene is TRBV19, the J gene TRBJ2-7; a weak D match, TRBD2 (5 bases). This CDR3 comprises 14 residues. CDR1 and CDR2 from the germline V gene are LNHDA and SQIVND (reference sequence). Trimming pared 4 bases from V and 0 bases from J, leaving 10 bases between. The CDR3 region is CASSTAGYSYEQYF. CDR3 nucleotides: TGTGCCAGTAGTACGGCGGGTTACTCCTACGAGCAGTACTTC.

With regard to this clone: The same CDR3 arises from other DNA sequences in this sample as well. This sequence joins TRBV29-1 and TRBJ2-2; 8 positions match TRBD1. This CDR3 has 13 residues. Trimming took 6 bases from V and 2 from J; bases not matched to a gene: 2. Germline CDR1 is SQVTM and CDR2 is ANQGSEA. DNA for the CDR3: TGCAGCGTCGACAGGGGAAACACCGGGGAGCTGTTTTTT. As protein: CSVDRGNTGELFF.

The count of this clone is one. The CDR3 sequence: CSVNRGSEAFF. CDR3 DNA: TGCAGCGTGAACAGGGGTTCTGAAGCTTTCTTT. V is TRBV29-1 and J is TRBJ1-1; 7 nucleotides match TRBD1. The V gene's germline CDR1 is SQVTM and CDR2 ANQGSEA. The CDR3 has 11 amino acids. V lost 6 bases and J lost 6; bases outside the gene matches: 4.

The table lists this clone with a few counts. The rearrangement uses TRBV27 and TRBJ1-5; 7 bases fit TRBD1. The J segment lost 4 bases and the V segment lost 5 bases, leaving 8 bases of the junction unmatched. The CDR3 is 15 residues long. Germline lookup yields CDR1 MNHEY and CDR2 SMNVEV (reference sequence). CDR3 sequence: CASSPTRQGNQPQHF. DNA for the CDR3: TGTGCCAGCAGTCCCACCAGACAGGGTAATCAGCCCCAGCATTTT.

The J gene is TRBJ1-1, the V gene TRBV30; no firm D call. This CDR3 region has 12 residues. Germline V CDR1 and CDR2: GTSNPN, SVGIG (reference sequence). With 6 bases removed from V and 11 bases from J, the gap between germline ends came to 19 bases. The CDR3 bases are TGTGCCTGCCCGCGCGAGGGCTCGTGGGCTTTCTTT. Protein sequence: CACPREGSWAFF.

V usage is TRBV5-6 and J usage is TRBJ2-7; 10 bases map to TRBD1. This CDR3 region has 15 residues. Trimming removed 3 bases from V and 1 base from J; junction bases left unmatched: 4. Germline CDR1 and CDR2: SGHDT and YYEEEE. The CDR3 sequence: CASSSDRGASYEQYF. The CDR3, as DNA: TGTGCCAGCAGCTCGGACAGGGGGGCTTCCTACGAGCAGTACTTC.

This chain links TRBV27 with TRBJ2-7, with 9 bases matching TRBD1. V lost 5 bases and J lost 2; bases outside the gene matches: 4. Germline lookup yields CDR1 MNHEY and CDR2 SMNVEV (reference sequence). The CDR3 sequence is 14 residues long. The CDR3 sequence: CASSTTGGPYEQYF. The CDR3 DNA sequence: TGTGCCAGCAGTACTACAGGGGGCCCCTACGAGCAGTACTTC.

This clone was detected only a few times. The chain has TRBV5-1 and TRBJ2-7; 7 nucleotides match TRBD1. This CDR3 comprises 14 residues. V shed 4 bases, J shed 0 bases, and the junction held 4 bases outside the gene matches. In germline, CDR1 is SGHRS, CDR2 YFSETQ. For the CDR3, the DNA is TGCGCCAGCAGCCCCGGACAGGTCTCCTACGAGCAGTACTTC. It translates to CASSPGQVSYEQYF.

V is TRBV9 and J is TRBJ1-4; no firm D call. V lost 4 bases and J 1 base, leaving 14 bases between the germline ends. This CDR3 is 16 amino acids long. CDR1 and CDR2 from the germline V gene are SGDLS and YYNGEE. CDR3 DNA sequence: TGTGCCAGCAGCCCTATTCGAGGTGGAACTAATGAAAAACTGTTTTTT. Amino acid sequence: CASSPIRGGTNEKLFF.

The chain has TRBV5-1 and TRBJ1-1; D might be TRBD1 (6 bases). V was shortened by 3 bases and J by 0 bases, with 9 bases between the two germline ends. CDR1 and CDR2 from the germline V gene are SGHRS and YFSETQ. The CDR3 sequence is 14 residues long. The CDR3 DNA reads TGCGCCAGCAGCTCGGGACATTTGAACACTGAAGCTTTCTTT. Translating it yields CASSSGHLNTEAFF.

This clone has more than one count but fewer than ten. CDR3: CASSETGGNSPLHF. The CDR3 nucleotides are TGTGCCAGCAGCGAGACAGGGGGTAATTCACCCCTCCACTTT. This chain connects TRBV9 to TRBJ1-6, with 9 nucleotides matching TRBD1. This CDR3 has 14 residues. Trimming at V came to 3 bases and at J to 6 bases, leaving 1 base not matched to a gene. CDR1 SGDLS and CDR2 YYNGEE come from the germline V gene.

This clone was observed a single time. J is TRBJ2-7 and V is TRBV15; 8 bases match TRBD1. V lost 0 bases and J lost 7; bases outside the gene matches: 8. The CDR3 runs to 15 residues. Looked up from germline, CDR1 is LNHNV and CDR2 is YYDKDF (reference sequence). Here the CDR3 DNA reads TGTGCCACCAGCAGAGATTCGAAACAGGGGGTAGAGCAGTACTTC. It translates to CATSRDSKQGVEQYF.

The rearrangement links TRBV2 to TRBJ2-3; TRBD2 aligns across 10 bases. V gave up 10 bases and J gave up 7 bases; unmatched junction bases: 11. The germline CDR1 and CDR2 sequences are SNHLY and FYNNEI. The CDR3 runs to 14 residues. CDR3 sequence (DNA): TGTGCCACCGGACTAGCGGCGGACAAGAATACGCAGTATTTT. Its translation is CATGLAADKNTQYF.

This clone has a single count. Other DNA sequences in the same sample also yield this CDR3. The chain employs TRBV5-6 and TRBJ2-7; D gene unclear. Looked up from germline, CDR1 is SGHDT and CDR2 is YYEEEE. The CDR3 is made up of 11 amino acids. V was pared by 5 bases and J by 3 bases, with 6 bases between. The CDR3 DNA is TGTGCCAGCAGTCTGGACTACGAGCAGTACTTC. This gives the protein CASSLDYEQYF.

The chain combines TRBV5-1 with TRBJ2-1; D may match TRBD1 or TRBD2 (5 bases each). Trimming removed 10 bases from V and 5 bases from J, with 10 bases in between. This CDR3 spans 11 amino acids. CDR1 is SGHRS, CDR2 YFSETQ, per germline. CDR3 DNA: TGCGCCTCCAGAGGGGACAATGAGCAGTTCTTC. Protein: CASRGDNEQFF.

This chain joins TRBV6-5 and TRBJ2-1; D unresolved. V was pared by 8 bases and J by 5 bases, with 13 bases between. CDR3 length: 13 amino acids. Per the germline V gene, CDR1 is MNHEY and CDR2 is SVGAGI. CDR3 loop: CASGPRYNNEQFF. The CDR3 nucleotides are TGTGCCAGCGGCCCAAGGTACAACAATGAGCAGTTCTTC.

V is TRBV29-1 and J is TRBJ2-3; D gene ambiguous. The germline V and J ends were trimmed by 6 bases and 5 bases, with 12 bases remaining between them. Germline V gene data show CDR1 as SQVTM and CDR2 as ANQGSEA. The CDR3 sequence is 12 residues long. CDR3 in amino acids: CSVLRSGDTQYF. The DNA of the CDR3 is TGCAGCGTCCTGCGGTCCGGAGATACGCAGTATTTT.

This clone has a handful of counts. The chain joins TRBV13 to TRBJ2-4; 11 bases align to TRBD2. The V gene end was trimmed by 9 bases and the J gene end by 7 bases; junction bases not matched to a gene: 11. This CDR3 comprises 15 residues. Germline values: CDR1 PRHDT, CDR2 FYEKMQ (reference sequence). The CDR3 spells CASASGGSIENIQYF. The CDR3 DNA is TGTGCCAGTGCTAGCGGGGGGTCAATTGAGAACATTCAGTACTTC.

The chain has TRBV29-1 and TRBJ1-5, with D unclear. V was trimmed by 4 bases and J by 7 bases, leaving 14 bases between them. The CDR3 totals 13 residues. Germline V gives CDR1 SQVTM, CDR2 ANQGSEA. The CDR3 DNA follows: TGCAGCGTTGCAGCCACGGGTTTACAGCCCCAGCATTTT. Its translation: CSVAATGLQPQHF. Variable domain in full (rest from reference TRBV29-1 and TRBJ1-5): SAVISQKPSRDICQRGTSLTIQCQVDSQVTMMFWYRQQPGQSLTLIATANQGSEATYESGFVIDKFPISRPNLTFSTLTVSNMSPEDSSIYLCSVAATGLQPQHFGDGTRLSIL.